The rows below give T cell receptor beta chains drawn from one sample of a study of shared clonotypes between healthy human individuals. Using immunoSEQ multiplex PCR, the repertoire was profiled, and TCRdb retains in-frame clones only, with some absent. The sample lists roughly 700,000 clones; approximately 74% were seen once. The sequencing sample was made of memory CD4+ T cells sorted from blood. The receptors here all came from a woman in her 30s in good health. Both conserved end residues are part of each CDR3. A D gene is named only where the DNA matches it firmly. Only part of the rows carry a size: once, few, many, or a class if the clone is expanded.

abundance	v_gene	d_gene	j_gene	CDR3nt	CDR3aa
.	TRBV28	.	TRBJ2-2	TGTGCCAGCAGTTCCCCGACTAGGGCGGATAACACCGGGGAGCTGTTTTTT	CASSSPTRADNTGELFF
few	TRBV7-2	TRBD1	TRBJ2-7	TGTGCCAGCAGCTTAGGAGGACAGGGGAGAAACGAGCAGTACTTC	CASSLGGQGRNEQYF
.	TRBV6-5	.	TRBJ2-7	TGTGCCAGCAGCCGAGGGTACGAGCAGTACTTC	CASSRGYEQYF
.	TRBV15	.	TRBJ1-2	TGTGCCACCAGCAGAGGGCAGGGGAACTATGGCTACACCTTC	CATSRGQGNYGYTF
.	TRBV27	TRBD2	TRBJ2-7	TGTGCCAGCAGAAGGACTAGCGGGAGCACCTCACGCTCCTACGAGCAGTACTTC	CASRRTSGSTSRSYEQYF
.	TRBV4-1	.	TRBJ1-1	TGCGCCAGCAGCCAGGCGGACAGTCGAAACACTGAAGCTTTCTTT	CASSQADSRNTEAFF
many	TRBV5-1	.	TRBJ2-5	TGCGCCAGCAGCGGACGTCCCCGGGACAATCAAGAGACCCAGTACTTC	CASSGRPRDNQETQYF
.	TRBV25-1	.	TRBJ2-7	TGTGCCAGCAGTGATAGTAATTCCTACGAGCAGTACTTC	CASSDSNSYEQYF
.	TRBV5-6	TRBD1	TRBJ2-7	TGTGCCAGCAGCTATCACGACAGGGATGAGTACTTC	CASSYHDRDEYF
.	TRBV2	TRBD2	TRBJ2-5	TGTGCCAGCAGGGGTAGGGCAGCGAGCGGGAGGCAGATGGAGACCCAGTACTTC	CASRGRAASGRQMETQYF
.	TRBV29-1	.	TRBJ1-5	TGCAGCGTTGATATGGGGGGAGGTCAGCCCCAGCATTTT	CSVDMGGGQPQHF
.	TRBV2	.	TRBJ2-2	TGTGCCAGCAGTCCCCCCTCCTACACCGGGGAGCTGTTTTTT	CASSPPSYTGELFF
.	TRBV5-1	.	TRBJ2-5	TGCGCCAGCAGCTTGGGAGCCTTAGGCAATCAAGAGACCCAGTACTTC	CASSLGALGNQETQYF
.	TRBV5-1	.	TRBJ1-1	TGCGCCAGCAAGACGAACGGATTGAACACTGAAGCTTTCTTT	CASKTNGLNTEAFF
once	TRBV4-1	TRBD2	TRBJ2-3	TGCGCCAGCAGCCAAGATTGGAGCGGGAGCGCAGATACGCAGTATTTT	CASSQDWSGSADTQYF
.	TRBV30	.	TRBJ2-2	TGTGCCTGGAGCACCCGGGGAGGACTGAGGGACACCGGGGAGCTGTTTTTT	CAWSTRGGLRDTGELFF
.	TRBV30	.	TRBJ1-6	TGTGCCTGGAGTGTACGGGCTGGGGTTTCACCCCTCCACTTT	CAWSVRAGVSPLHF
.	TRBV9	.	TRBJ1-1	TGTGCCAGCAGCGCCACAGGGCCAGACTTTTACACTGAAGCTTTCTTT	CASSATGPDFYTEAFF
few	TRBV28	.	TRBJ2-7	TGTGCCAGCAGACAAACCCTCGGGGGAAAAAGCTTCTACGAGCAGTACTTC	CASRQTLGGKSFYEQYF
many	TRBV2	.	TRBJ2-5	TGTGCCAGCAGTGAGAAGGGGTATAGGGAGACCCAGTACTTC	CASSEKGYRETQYF
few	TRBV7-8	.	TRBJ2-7	TGTGCCAGCAGAGTAGGGAGCTCCTACGAGCAGTACTTC	CASRVGSSYEQYF
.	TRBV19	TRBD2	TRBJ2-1	TGTGCCAGTAGTATAATAGGGAGGGGTGAGCAGTTCTTC	CASSIIGRGEQFF
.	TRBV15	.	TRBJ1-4	TGTGCCACCAGCACCCCTAAAGGACAGTTTCCAGAAAAACTGTTTTTT	CATSTPKGQFPEKLFF
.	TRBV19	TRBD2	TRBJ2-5	TGTGCCAGTAGTGCCTGGACTAGCGGGAGTGAGACCCAGTACTTC	CASSAWTSGSETQYF
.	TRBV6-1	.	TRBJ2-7	TGTGCCAGCAAACCACAGCGAACCTACGAGCAGTACTTC	CASKPQRTYEQYF
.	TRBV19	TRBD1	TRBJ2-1	TGTGCCAGTAGTCTTAGAGGCGGACAGGGTCTTTACAATGAGCAGTTCTTC	CASSLRGGQGLYNEQFF
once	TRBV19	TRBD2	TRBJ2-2	TGTGCCAGTAGTACCCACAGCGGGAGGCTTAACACCGGGGAGCTGTTTTTT	CASSTHSGRLNTGELFF
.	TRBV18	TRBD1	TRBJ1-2	TGTGCCAGCTCACCAAGGGACAGGGCTAACTATGGCTACACCTTC	CASSPRDRANYGYTF
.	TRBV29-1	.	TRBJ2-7	TGCAGCGTTGTAGAACAGGAGAACTACGAGCAGTACTTC	CSVVEQENYEQYF
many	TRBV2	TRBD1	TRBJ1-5	TGTGCCAGCAGTGATTTGACAGGGTATCAGCCCCAGCATTTT	CASSDLTGYQPQHF
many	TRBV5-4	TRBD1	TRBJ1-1	TGTGCCAGCAGCGCGGACAGGGTGTTACTTGCTTTCTTT	CASSADRVLLAFF
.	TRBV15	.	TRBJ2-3	TGTGCCACCAGCCTTGGACTGGGCAGAGATACGCAGTATTTT	CATSLGLGRDTQYF
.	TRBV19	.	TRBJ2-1	TGTGCCAGTAGTGGGGGGGACAGCTACAATGAGCAGTTCTTC	CASSGGDSYNEQFF
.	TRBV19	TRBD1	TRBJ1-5	TGTGCCAGTAGTATGGACAGGACGAACAATCAGCCCCAGCATTTT	CASSMDRTNNQPQHF
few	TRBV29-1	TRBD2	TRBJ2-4	TGCAGCGTCGGGAGGCAGGACATTCAGTACTTC	CSVGRQDIQYF
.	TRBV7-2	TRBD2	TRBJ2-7	TGTGCCAGCAGCTTAGGTCTCGCTAGCGGCTACGAGCAGTACTTC	CASSLGLASGYEQYF
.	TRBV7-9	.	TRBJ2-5	TGTGCCAGCAGTTCGACAGCCCAAGAGACCCAGTACTTC	CASSSTAQETQYF
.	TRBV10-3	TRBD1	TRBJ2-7	TGTGCCATCAGTAAGGGACAGGGCTTGTACGAGCAGTACTTC	CAISKGQGLYEQYF
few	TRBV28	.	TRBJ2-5	TGTGCCAGCAGTTATGAACTAGCAAGAGAGACCCAGTACTTC	CASSYELARETQYF
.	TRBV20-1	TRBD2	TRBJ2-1	TGCGGATCTATGCGGGAGGGCCTCTTCTTC	CGSMREGLFF
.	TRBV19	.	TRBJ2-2	TGTGCCAGTAGTATGGGCAGAACGAACACCGGGGAGCTGTTTTTT	CASSMGRTNTGELFF
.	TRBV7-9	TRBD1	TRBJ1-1	TGTGCCAGCAGCTCTAGAGCGGGACAGGGGCTGAGTAGTGTGGGAGCTTTCTTT	CASSSRAGQGLSSVGAFF
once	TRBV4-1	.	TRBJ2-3	TGCGCCAGCAGCCAAGATACTTGGGAAAGCGGTACGCAGTATTTT	CASSQDTWESGTQYF
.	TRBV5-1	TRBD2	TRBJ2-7	TGCGCCAGCAGCAGCAGCGGGAGGCGTCTAGGCGACGAGCAGTACTTC	CASSSSGRRLGDEQYF
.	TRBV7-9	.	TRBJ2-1	TGTGCCAGCAGCACGGAGGGGGGGAGCTCAGTTGAGCAGTTCTTC	CASSTEGGSSVEQFF
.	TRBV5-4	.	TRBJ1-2	TGTGCCAGCAGCTTAAATGACTATGGCTACACCTTC	CASSLNDYGYTF
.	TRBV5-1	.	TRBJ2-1	TGCGCCAGCAGCTATGCCGGGGAAACCTACAATGAGCAGTTCTTC	CASSYAGETYNEQFF
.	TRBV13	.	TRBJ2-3	TGTGCCAGCAGCTCCCCGGGCACAGATACGCAGTATTTT	CASSSPGTDTQYF
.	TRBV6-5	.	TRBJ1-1	TGTGCCAGCACCAAAACAGGGCAGGGTGGTGAAGCTTTCTTT	CASTKTGQGGEAFF
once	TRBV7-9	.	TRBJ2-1	TGTGCCAGCAGCTCAACTTTTGGGCGGATCCATGAGCAGTTCTTC	CASSSTFGRIHEQFF
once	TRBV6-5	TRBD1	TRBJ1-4	TGTGCCAGCAGTTCTGATAGGGGGCAGAGGGAAAAACTGTTTTTT	CASSSDRGQREKLFF
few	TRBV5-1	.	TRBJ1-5	TGCGCCAGCAGCTTAGGTAGCAATCAGCCCCAGCATTTT	CASSLGSNQPQHF
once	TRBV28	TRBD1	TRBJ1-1	TGTGCCAGCAGTTCTCCGGGACAGCGGGCTGAAGCTTTCTTT	CASSSPGQRAEAFF
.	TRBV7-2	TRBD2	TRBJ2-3	TGTGCCAGCAGCTTAGGCTCCACAGCGGGAGCGGGCACAGATACGCAGTATTTT	CASSLGSTAGAGTDTQYF
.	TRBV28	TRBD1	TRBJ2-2	TGTGCCAGCAGTTACCGGGGGACAGGGTATTATAGTGGCACCGGGGAGCTGTTTTTT	CASSYRGTGYYSGTGELFF
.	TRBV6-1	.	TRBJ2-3	TGTGCCACTACCGGACGGACTAGCACAGATACGCAGTATTTT	CATTGRTSTDTQYF
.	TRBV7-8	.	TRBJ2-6	TGTGCCAGCAGCTTAGCGGGTGGCGGGGCCAACGTCCTGACTTTC	CASSLAGGGANVLTF
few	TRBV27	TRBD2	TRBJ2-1	TGTGCCAGCAGACTAGTTCCTTTGACTAGCGGGGCCAATGAGCAGTTCTTC	CASRLVPLTSGANEQFF